The entry that follows covers one T cell receptor beta chain sequence. At one end the junction does not follow the germline gene, possibly because of a read error. These data belong to a study of tumor-infiltrating lymphocytes in primary liver carcinoma. Bulk tissue was left unsorted, and RNA and DNA were co-extracted from 20-30 mg of it. The template, 500 ng total RNA, yielded TCR beta cDNA made with a constant-region primer. ARM-PCR was slightly modified, and three nested multiplex PCR rounds with it gave rise to the TCR beta libraries. TCRdb analysed the multiplex PCR reads with MiXCR anew, one entry per CDR3 protein. The repertoire has roughly 120,000 distinct CDR3 sequences, 55% to 75% of them found once; the top ten carry roughly 8%. Specimen: liver tumor tissue from sampling region 3. The subset: tumor region T3, left-lateral pole. The receptor's source is a woman in her fifties or sixties with primary liver carcinoma and hepatitis B virus infection.

The CDR3: CASSLGTTDTQYF. For the CDR3, the DNA is TGTGCCAGCAGCTTAGGGACCACAGATACGCAATATTTT. The chain joins TRBV11-2 to TRBJ2-3, with no clear D. The CDR3 runs 13 residues. Germline CDR1 is SGHAT and CDR2 is FQNNGV.